The 9 T cell receptor beta chains listed next were all sequenced from one sample in a study of CD8 T cells in ankylosing spondylitis. Via MiXCR, TCRdb re-called the 5' RACE reads, giving one row per CDR3 protein. The sample carries around 330,000 distinct CDR3 sequences, under 14% recorded once. Source material: blood, either unsorted or a sorted T cell fraction (not recorded which). The receptors shown here come from a female donor with ankylosing spondylitis or in good health (not recorded which).

This clonotype was found many times. V gene TRBV20-1 combines with J gene TRBJ2-1; D remains ambiguous. V was shortened by 1 base and J by 6 bases, with 7 bases between the two germline ends. The CDR3 consists of 12 residues. In germline, CDR1 is DFQATT, CDR2 SNEGSKA (reference sequence). The CDR3 spells CSARVPINEQFF. The DNA for the CDR3 is TGCAGTGCTAGAGTTCCGATCAATGAGCAGTTCTTC.

The rearrangement joins TRBV20-1 to TRBJ1-1; D call uncertain. Germline V lookup: CDR1 DFQATT, CDR2 SNEGSKA (reference sequence). This CDR3 contains 14 residues. V lost 2 bases and J lost 0, with 10 bases in between. This CDR3 reads CSARTAGMNTEAFF. DNA for the CDR3: TGCAGTGCTAGAACGGCAGGAATGAACACTGAAGCTTTCTTT.

This clonotype was seen at least ten times. The chain links TRBV20-1 to TRBJ2-7; D is uncertain. CDR3 length equals 13 residues. Trimming shortened V by 2 bases and J by 6 bases, and 14 bases separated the two germline ends. Germline V CDR1 and CDR2: DFQATT, SNEGSKA (reference sequence). CDR3 region: CSARRPPLGEQYF. The CDR3 DNA follows: TGCAGTGCTAGACGACCCCCTCTAGGCGAGCAGTACTTC.

This clonotype appeared many times. V gene TRBV5-1 combines with J gene TRBJ2-6; D unclear. Looked up from germline, CDR1 is SGHRS and CDR2 is YFSETQ. Between the trimmed V and J ends, which lost 5 bases and 2 bases, there was a span of 11 bases. This CDR3 region has 15 residues. This CDR3 reads CASRMGITGANVLTF. CDR3 nucleotide sequence: TGCGCCAGCAGGATGGGTATTACTGGGGCCAACGTCCTGACTTTC. The complete variable domain, with remaining parts taken from reference TRBV5-1 and TRBJ2-6, reads KAGVTQTPRYLIKTRGQQVTLSCSPISGHRSVSWYQQTPGQGLQFLFEYFSETQRNKGNFPGRFSGRQFSNSRSEMNVSTLELGDSALYLCASRMGITGANVLTFGAGSRLTVL.

This clonotype was found once. A much larger clone sits a single nucleotide away, making a read error possible. The chain has TRBV20-1 and TRBJ2-3; D unclear. The CDR3 is made up of 14 amino acids. The germline gives CDR1 DFQATT, CDR2 SNEGSKA (reference sequence). This CDR3 reads CSARDGSLMDMQYF. CDR3 bases: TGCAGTGCTAGAGATGGGTCCCTGATGGATATGCAGTATTTT.

This clonotype showed up many times. This sequence joins TRBV4-1 and TRBJ2-5, with 9 bases that match TRBD2. This CDR3 region has 21 residues. The germline V gene has CDR1 MGHRA and CDR2 YSYEKL. J gave up 5 bases and V 1 base, and 23 bases lay outside the gene matches. Written as DNA, the CDR3 is TGCGCCAGCAGCCAAGGGAAAGCTGTCTCCCCCAAGGGACTAGCCTATGAGACCCAGTACTTC. Protein: CASSQGKAVSPKGLAYETQYF.

The table lists this clonotype with many counts. V is TRBV20-1 and J is TRBJ1-1, with unresolved D. The length of the CDR3 is 13 residues. V was pared by 1 base and J by 7 bases, with 13 bases between. Germline CDR1 is DFQATT and CDR2 is SNEGSKA (reference sequence). CDR3 DNA: TGCAGTGCTAGAGTAGGGTCCGGACTTGAAGCTTTCTTT. This codes for CSARVGSGLEAFF.

This clonotype was counted ten times or more. The gene calls are TRBV20-1 and TRBJ2-1; possibly TRBD1 for D (6 bases). There are 13 residues in the CDR3. CDR1 DFQATT and CDR2 SNEGSKA come from the germline V gene (reference sequence). V gave up 8 bases and J gave up 3 bases, with 14 bases separating them. The CDR3 here is CSRTEGGYNEQFF. The CDR3 bases are TGCAGTCGGACGGAAGGGGGCTACAATGAGCAGTTCTTC.

This clonotype came up many times. This chain uses TRBV4-1 with TRBJ2-1; no firm D call. CDR3 length: 15 residues. V shed 2 bases and J shed 0 bases, with 8 bases lying between them. Germline CDR1 is MGHRA and CDR2 is YSYEKL. CDR3 sequence (DNA): TGCGCCAGCAGCCAACAAGAGAGCTCCTACAATGAGCAGTTCTTC. This codes for CASSQQESSYNEQFF.